The next 7 T cell receptor beta chains were all read from a single sample in a study of cytomegalovirus exposure and HLA in healthy donors (dated by TCRdb to 2015 to 2018). Library prep was done by the immunoSEQ multiplex PCR assay. For the multiplex PCR, a mixture combining 60 forward primers for TCR Vbeta segments and 13 reverse primers for TCR Jbeta segments was used. This is the immuneACCESS table as TCRdb keeps it, with only in-frame sequences that have V and J called. A part of the clones is gone; compared with another copy, unresolved V genes explain less than half, and the rest is unexplained. In this sample the table shows roughly 100,000 clones, approximately 70% of which occur a single time. The ten top clones hold 3% to 4% of the sample. Sequenced input: PBMCs. The origin of the receptors is a woman between 50 and 59 years old in good health and CMV-seronegative.

The CDR3 DNA is TGTGCCAGCAGTGACGCCAGGGGGGTCAATCAGCCCCAGCATTTT. It codes for CASSDARGVNQPQHF. This chain connects TRBV2 to TRBJ1-5, with 7 nucleotides matching TRBD1. The CDR3 totals 15 residues. CDR1 SNHLY and CDR2 FYNNEI come from the germline V gene. The trim removed 3 bases at V and 3 bases at J, leaving 5 bases unmatched.

The chain recombines TRBV6-5 with TRBJ2-1; 8 positions agree with TRBD1. The CDR3 has 15 amino acids. In germline, CDR1 is MNHEY, CDR2 SVGAGI. J gave up 5 bases and V 10 bases, and 13 bases lay outside the gene matches. CDR3 in DNA: TGTGCCACCCGACAGGGGTATTCCTGGAACAATGAGCAGTTCTTC. Translated: CATRQGYSWNNEQFF.

The CDR3 DNA sequence: TGTGCCAGCAGCTTAAGCACCAAAGAGACCCAGTACTTC. Translating gives CASSLSTKETQYF. The V call is TRBV7-9, the J call TRBJ2-5; D not resolved. Trimming took off 2 bases at V and 3 bases at J, with 7 bases between the two ends. Per germline, CDR1 SEHNR and CDR2 FQNEAQ (reference sequence). There are 13 residues in the CDR3.

This sequence joins TRBV4-3 and TRBJ1-4; 8 bases align to TRBD1. This CDR3 is 15 amino acids long. Germline trimming cut 4 bases from V and 4 bases from J; bases unmatched to any gene: 5. The germline gives CDR1 LGHNA, CDR2 YSLEER. CDR3 nucleotides: TGCGCCAGCAGCCGAGGGACAGGACTTAATGAAAAACTGTTTTTT. This codes for CASSRGTGLNEKLFF.

This chain uses TRBV5-4 with TRBJ2-5; no definite D call. The V and J ends lost 2 bases and 7 bases respectively, with 9 bases between them. CDR1 and CDR2 from the germline V gene are SGHNT and YYREEE (reference sequence). The CDR3 has 12 amino acids. The CDR3 coding sequence is TGTGCCAGCAGCTTTTCCCCGGGGACCCAGTACTTC. This codes for CASSFSPGTQYF.

The rearrangement uses TRBV5-5 and TRBJ2-2; D unclear. This CDR3 comprises 13 residues. V lost 4 bases and J lost 3, with 7 bases in between. The germline V gene has CDR1 SGHKS and CDR2 YYEKEE (reference sequence). CDR3 nucleotides: TGTGCCAGCAGCGGGCAGGACACCGGGGAGCTGTTTTTT. This translates into CASSGQDTGELFF.

The V gene is TRBV19, the J gene TRBJ2-5; a weak D match, TRBD2 (6 bases). The ends were cut back, 3 bases at V and 2 bases at J, with 10 bases in the middle. The CDR3 loop spans 14 amino acids. CDR1 is LNHDA, CDR2 SQIVND, per germline (reference sequence). The CDR3 is CASSIWTKQETQYF. CDR3 DNA: TGTGCCAGTAGTATCTGGACTAAACAAGAGACCCAGTACTTC.